The sequence of this T cell receptor beta chain was determined in a study of T cell responses to AZD1222 COVID-19 vaccine (dated by TCRdb to 2020 to 2022). The study in broad terms: Because spike-specific TCR depth and breadth did not differ between the two schedules, AZD1222 recipients who got a second dose at roughly 4 weeks were pooled with those who got a second dose at roughly 12 weeks. Trial participants were enrolled into age subgroups of 18-55, 56-69 and 70-plus years, which contained about 150, 27 and 61 TCR-sequenced participants, respectively. TCR sequencing covered 230 to 250 trial participants: about 210 given two doses of AZD1222 and about 26 given two doses of MenACWY control vaccine.

The CDR3 regions of human TCRbeta chains were analyzed by immunosequencing. In the paper's pipeline: TCRs in the repertoires were compared against a reference library of SARS-CoV-2-specific TCRs that had been generated with the MIRA antigen-specificity platform. Breadth was defined as the fraction of unique TCRs that were SARS-CoV-2-associated, and depth was defined as the fraction of total T cells that were SARS-CoV-2-associated. Using the MIRA data, each spike-specific TCR was assigned both to the spike region to which the TCR was reactive and to a CD4 or CD8 class. Log10-transformed breadth and depth values were compared by one-way ANOVA with Sidak's multiple comparisons tests. TCRdb mirrors the immuneACCESS table, restricted to in-frame sequences. Some clones are absent from its copies; in checked studies, under half trace to an unresolved V gene, and the reason for the others is unknown. That table is the source of V, J and clone size, and D and trimming were worked out from the DNA. In this sample the table shows around 180,000 clones, roughly nine tenths of which occur a single time. About 3% of the sample is held by the ten biggest clonotypes.

A word on this clone: No cognate antigen has been identified for it. There are no base qualities to consult, and no much larger clone falls within one base.

Broad study findings and their caveats: Vaccine-associated CD4 TCRs spanned the whole spike protein, with dominant responses in regions 160-218 and 743-854. Reportedly, almost half of the unique spike-specific TCRs recognized epitopes lying outside the regions that are mutated in the B.1.351 and B.1.1.7 variants. Participants were mostly white British, with more females than males. The authors suggested clonal diversity may have been underestimated. In the small 56-69-year group, the increase in depth fell short of significance, most likely because of low power. No day 14 peak-response samples were available, so repertoires were characterized only after the peak T cell response. A significant rise in spike-specific TCR breadth and depth was observed after two AZD1222 doses relative to day 0 and relative to MenACWY recipients. Only 5 to 7 AZD1222 recipients were SARS-CoV-2 seropositive at baseline, limiting conclusions about previously exposed vaccinees.

Taken from the germline V gene, the CDR1 and CDR2 loops are ENHRY and SYGVKD. Taken from cysteine to phenylalanine, the CDR3 has 17 residues. Only the CDR3 DNA stays, 51 bases, in frame from base 1. Ends trimmed: V by 5 bases, J by 1 base; bases unmatched to a gene: 10. Taken with the paper, the label for time point translates to: baseline before first vaccination. The vaccinee samples were drawn from two UK trials, COV001 and COV002, one of which was a single-blind randomized controlled phase 2/3 trial testing AZD1222 (ChAdOx1 nCoV-19) in healthy adults. For TCRbeta chain sequencing, PBMC samples were collected from trial participants at day 0 and at day 28 after the second dose.

The sequence joins TRBV10-3 to TRBJ2-7; 11 middle bases align to TRBD1. The sample in question was peripheral blood, obtained on day 0 of AZD1222 vaccination. The clonotype originates from an adult in good health. The CDR3 reads as follows: CAISSPDRGRLSYEQYF. DNA sequence: TGTGCCATCAGTTCTCCGGACAGGGGGCGACTATCCTACGAGCAGTACTTC.